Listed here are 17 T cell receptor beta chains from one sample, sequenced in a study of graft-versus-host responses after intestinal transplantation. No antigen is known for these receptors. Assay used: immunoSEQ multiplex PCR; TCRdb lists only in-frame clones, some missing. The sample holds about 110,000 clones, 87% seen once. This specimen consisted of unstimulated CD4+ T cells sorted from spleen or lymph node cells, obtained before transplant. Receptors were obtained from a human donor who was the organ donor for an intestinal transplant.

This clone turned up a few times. The CDR3 sequence: CASKNRLNTEAFF. The CDR3 coding sequence is TGTGCCAGTAAAAACAGGTTGAACACTGAAGCTTTCTTT. The chain is built from TRBV27 and TRBJ1-1, with D perhaps matching TRBD1 (5 bases). Germline assignment: CDR1 MNHEY and CDR2 SMNVEV (reference sequence). Between the trimmed V and J ends, which lost 9 bases and 0 bases, there was a span of 11 bases. The CDR3 contains 13 residues.

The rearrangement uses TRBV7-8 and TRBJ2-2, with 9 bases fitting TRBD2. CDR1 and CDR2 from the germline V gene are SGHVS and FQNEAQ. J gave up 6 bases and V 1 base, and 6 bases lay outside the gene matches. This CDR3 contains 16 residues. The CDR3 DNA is TGTGCCAGCAGCTTAGTTCCCCTAGCGGGATCCGGGGAGCTGTTTTTT. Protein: CASSLVPLAGSGELFF.

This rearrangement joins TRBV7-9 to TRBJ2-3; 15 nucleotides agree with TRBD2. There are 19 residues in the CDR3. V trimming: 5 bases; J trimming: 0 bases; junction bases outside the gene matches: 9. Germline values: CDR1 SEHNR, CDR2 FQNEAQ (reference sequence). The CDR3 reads CASSLGLAGGLPSTDTQYF. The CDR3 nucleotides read TGTGCCAGCAGCCTGGGACTAGCGGGGGGACTACCAAGCACAGATACGCAGTATTTT.

CDR3 amino acids: CASSFGVGQETQYF. CDR3 DNA sequence: TGTGCCAGCAGCTTTGGCGTGGGACAAGAGACCCAGTACTTC. The chain joins TRBV5-4 to TRBJ2-5, with D unclear. The CDR3 has 14 amino acids. Per germline, CDR1 SGHNT and CDR2 YYREEE (reference sequence). V was clipped by 2 bases and J by 2 bases, with 10 bases between them.

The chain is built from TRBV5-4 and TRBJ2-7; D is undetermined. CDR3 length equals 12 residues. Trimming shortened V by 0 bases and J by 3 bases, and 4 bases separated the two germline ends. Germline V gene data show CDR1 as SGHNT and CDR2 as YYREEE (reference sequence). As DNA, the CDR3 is TGTGCCAGCAGCTTGGATGACTACGAGCAGTACTTC. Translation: CASSLDDYEQYF.

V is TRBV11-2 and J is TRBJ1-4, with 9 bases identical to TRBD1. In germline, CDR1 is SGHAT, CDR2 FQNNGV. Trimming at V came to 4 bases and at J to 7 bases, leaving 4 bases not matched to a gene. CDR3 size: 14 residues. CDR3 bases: TGTGCCAGCAGCTCCGGGACAGGGTCTGAAAAACTGTTTTTT. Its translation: CASSSGTGSEKLFF.

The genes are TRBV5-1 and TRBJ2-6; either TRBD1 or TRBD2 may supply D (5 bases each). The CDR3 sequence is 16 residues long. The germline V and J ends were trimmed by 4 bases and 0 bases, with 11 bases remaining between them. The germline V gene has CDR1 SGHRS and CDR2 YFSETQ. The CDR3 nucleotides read TGCGCCAGCAGCATCTCAGGGACCTCTGGGGCCAACGTCCTGACTTTC. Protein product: CASSISGTSGANVLTF.

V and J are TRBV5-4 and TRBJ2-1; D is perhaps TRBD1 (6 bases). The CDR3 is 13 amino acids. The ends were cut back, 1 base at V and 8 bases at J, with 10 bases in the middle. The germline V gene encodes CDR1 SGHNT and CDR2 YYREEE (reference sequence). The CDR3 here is CASSLRDIDEQFF. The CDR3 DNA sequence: TGTGCCAGCAGCTTGAGGGACATAGATGAGCAGTTCTTC.

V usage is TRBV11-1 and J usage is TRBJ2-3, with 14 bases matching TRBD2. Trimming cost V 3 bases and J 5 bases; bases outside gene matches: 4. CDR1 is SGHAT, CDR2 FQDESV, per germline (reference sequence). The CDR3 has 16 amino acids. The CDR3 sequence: CASSLGLAGVVDTQYF. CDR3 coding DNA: TGTGCCAGCAGCTTGGGACTAGCGGGAGTTGTAGATACGCAGTATTTT. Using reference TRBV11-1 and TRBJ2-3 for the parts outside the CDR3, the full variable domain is EAEVAQSPRYKITEKSQAVAFWCDPISGHATLYWYRQILGQGPELLVQFQDESVVDDSQLPKDRFSAERLKGVDSTLKIQPAELGDSAMYLCASSLGLAGVVDTQYFGPGTRLTVL.

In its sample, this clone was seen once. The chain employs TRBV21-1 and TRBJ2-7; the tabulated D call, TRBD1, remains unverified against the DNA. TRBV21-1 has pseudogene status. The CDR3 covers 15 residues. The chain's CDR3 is CASSTRDRDNYEQYF. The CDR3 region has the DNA TGTGCCAGCAGCACCCGGGACAGGGATAACTATGAGCAGTACTTC.

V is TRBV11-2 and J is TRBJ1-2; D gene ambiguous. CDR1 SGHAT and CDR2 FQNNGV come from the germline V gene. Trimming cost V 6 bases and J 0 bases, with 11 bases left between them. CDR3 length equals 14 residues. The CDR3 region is CASSPGPANYGYTF. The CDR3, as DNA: TGTGCCAGCAGTCCAGGACCTGCTAACTATGGCTACACCTTC.

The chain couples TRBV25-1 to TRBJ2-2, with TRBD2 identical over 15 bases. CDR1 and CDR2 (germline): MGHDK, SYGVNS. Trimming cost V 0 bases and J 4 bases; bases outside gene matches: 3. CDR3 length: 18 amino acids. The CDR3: CASSEYRTSGRVTGELFF. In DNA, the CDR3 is TGTGCCAGCAGTGAATATAGGACTAGCGGGAGGGTCACCGGGGAGCTGTTTTTT.

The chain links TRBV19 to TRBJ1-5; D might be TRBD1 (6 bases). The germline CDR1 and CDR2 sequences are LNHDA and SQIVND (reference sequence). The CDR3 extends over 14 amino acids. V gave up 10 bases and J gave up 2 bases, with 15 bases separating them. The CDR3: CATRTGWGNQPQHF. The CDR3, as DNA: TGTGCCACCCGAACAGGGTGGGGCAATCAGCCCCAGCATTTT.

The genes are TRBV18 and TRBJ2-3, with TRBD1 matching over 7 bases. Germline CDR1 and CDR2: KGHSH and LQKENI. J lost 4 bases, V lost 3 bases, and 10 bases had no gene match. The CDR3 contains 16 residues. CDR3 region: CASSPPTWDSPDTQYF. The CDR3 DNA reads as TGTGCCAGCTCACCCCCGACTTGGGACAGCCCAGATACGCAGTATTTT.

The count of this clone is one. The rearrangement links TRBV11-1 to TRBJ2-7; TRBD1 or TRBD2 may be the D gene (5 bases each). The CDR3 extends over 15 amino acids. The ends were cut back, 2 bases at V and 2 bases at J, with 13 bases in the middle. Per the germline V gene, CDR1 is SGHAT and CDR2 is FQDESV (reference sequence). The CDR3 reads CASSLSVGPPYEQYF. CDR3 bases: TGTGCCAGCAGCTTAAGTGTGGGACCTCCCTACGAGCAGTACTTC. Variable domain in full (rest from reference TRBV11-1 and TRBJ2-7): EAEVAQSPRYKITEKSQAVAFWCDPISGHATLYWYRQILGQGPELLVQFQDESVVDDSQLPKDRFSAERLKGVDSTLKIQPAELGDSAMYLCASSLSVGPPYEQYFGPGTRLTVT.

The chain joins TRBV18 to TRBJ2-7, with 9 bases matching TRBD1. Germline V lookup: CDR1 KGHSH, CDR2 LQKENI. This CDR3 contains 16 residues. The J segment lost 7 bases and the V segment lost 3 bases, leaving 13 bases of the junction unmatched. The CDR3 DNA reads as TGTGCCAGCTCACCGGCCGGGACAGGGAGTTTTTGGGAGCAGTACTTC. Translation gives CASSPAGTGSFWEQYF.

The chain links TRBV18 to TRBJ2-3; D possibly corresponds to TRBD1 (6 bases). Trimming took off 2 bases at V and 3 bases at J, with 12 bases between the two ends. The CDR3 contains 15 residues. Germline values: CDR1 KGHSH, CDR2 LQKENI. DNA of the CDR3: TGTGCCAGCTCACCAATCCAGGGGACGACAGATACGCAGTATTTT. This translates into CASSPIQGTTDTQYF.